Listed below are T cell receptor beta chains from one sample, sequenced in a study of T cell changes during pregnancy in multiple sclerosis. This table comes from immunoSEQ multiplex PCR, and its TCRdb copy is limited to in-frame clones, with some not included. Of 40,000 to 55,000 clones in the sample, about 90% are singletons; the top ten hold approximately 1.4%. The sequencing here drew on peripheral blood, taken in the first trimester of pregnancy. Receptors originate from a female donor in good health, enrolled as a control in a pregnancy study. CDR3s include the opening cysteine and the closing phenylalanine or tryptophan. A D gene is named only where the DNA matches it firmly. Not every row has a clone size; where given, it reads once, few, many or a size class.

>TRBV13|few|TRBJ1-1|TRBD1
CASSPTGVPLNTEAFF
TGTGCCAGCAGCCCAACAGGGGTCCCATTGAACACTGAAGCTTTCTTT
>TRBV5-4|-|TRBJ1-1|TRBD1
CASRTGTGANTEAFF
TGTGCCAGCAGGACCGGGACAGGGGCGAACACTGAAGCTTTCTTT
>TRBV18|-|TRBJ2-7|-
CASSPTDAYEQYF
TGTGCCAGCTCACCGACAGATGCCTACGAGCAGTACTTC
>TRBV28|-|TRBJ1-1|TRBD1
CASSLGEQGANTEAFF
TGTGCCAGCAGTTTAGGGGAACAGGGGGCGAACACTGAAGCTTTCTTT
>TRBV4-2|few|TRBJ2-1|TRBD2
CASSRPEASGRGYEQFF
TGTGCCAGCAGCCGGCCCGAAGCGAGCGGGAGAGGCTATGAGCAGTTCTTC
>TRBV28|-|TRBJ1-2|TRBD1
CASSNLGTVYGYTF
TGTGCCAGCAGTAATCTCGGGACAGTCTATGGCTACACCTTC
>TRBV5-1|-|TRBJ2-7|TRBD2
CASSTGGGSGRGSYEQYF
TGCGCCAGCAGCACCGGCGGGGGGAGCGGGAGAGGCTCCTACGAGCAGTACTTC
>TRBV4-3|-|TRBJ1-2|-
CASSQDRQGLVSGYTF
TGCGCCAGCAGCCAAGATAGGCAGGGCCTAGTTTCTGGCTACACCTTC
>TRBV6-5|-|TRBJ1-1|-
CASSYKGVSEAFF
TGTGCCAGCAGTTACAAAGGGGTCTCTGAAGCTTTCTTT
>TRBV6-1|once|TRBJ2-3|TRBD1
CASSEVTGERLTQYF
TGTGCCAGCAGTGAGGTGACAGGGGAAAGGCTAACGCAGTATTTT
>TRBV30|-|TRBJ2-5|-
CAWTLTAVETQYF
TGTGCCTGGACTCTGACAGCTGTGGAGACCCAGTACTTC
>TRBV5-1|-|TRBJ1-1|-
CASSPGSGDTEAFF
TGCGCCAGCAGCCCCGGCTCGGGGGACACTGAAGCTTTCTTT
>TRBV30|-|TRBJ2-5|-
CAWALDSVQETQYF
TGTGCCTGGGCCCTCGACAGCGTTCAAGAGACCCAGTACTTC
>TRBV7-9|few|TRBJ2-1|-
CASSKGGSNEQFF
TGTGCCAGCAGCAAAGGCGGCTCCAATGAGCAGTTCTTC
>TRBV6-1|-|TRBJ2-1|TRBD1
CASRRPGQGIDEQFF
TGTGCCAGCCGCAGACCGGGACAGGGGATTGATGAGCAGTTCTTC
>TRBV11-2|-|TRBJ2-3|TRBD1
CASSRKRRQGADTQYF
TGTGCCAGCAGCCGCAAGCGTAGACAGGGAGCAGATACGCAGTATTTT
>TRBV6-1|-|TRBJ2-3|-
CASSDADTQYF
TGTGCCAGCAGTGACGCAGATACGCAGTATTTT
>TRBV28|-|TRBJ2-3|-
CASSSADTQYF
TGTGCCAGCAGTTCAGCAGATACGCAGTATTTT
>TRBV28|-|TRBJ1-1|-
CASRDWREAEAFF
TGTGCCAGCAGGGACTGGAGAGAGGCTGAAGCTTTCTTT
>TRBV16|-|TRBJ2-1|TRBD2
CASSRFIKGGAYNEQFF
TGTGCCAGCAGCCGGTTTATTAAGGGAGGGGCCTACAATGAGCAGTTCTTC
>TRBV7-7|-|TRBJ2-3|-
CASSLAMSSSADTQYF
TGTGCTAGCAGCTTAGCCATGTCTAGCTCGGCAGATACGCAGTATTTT
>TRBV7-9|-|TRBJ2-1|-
CASSLEGTYNEQFF
TGTGCCAGCAGCTTAGAGGGGACCTACAATGAGCAGTTCTTC
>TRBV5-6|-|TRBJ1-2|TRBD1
CASSLGTGTYGYTF
TGTGCCAGCAGCCTCGGGACAGGGACGTATGGCTACACCTTC